The clone carrying this T cell receptor beta chain came up a few times. No antigen is known for it. The data are from a study of T cells in Graves' hyperthyroidism and ophthalmopathy. As for the study in general: Peripheral blood sampling occurred at initial diagnosis, before any treatment. General study points: Blood held most thyroid clonotypes expanded above 0.001 frequency. The model anticipated ophthalmopathy a median approximately 6.7 months pre-onset.

Amplified TCR beta CDR3 regions came from RNA transcripts. During a first-round RT-PCR of the TCR CDR3, the HTBI primer set was used. Each CDR3 protein is one row after TCRdb ran MiXCR on the multiplex PCR reads. Of about 740,000 distinct CDR3 sequences listed, 12% to 15% were seen once; the top ten hold approximately 10%. The sequence derives from a woman aged 18-29 years with Graves' hyperthyroidism. Source material: blood.

Here the CDR3 DNA reads TGTGCCAGCCTCCTCCGGAGGGGGTCCTCCTTCACGGATACGCAGTATTTT. Amino acid sequence: CASLLRRGSSFTDTQYF. The chain combines TRBV2 with TRBJ2-3; the D call may be TRBD1 or TRBD2 (6 bases each). Deletions cut 8 bases from V and 6 bases from J, with 27 bases between. The CDR3 runs 17 residues. Germline CDR1 reads SNHLY; CDR2 reads FYNNEI.